This is a list of T cell receptor beta chains from one sample in a study of monozygotic twins with inflammatory bowel disease. One entry per CDR3 protein, without DNA, is what TCRdb gives after re-calling the 5' RACE reads. Reported are 85,000 to 110,000 distinct CDR3 sequences; the ten largest clones contain 1.5% to 2%. Sample: blood. These receptor sequences come from a human donor with ulcerative colitis or Crohn's disease, or a healthy co-twin of an affected twin (not recorded which). Each CDR3 is given with its conserved first and last residue. Size tells how often a clone was seen (once, few, many) or the class of an expanded clone, and some rows leave it out.

v_call	j_call	clone_size	cdr3_aa
TRBV20-1	TRBJ1-2	.	CSARDLVQTFNYGYTF
TRBV18	TRBJ2-5	.	CASSPPGSVIQYF
TRBV7-9	TRBJ2-7	.	CASSSGRGLFYEQYF
TRBV20-1	TRBJ2-4	.	CSAPPLNLAKNIQYF
TRBV15	TRBJ2-1	.	CATSKNYNEQFF
TRBV14	TRBJ2-1	.	CASSPSGGARQFF
TRBV20-1	TRBJ1-6	.	CSAREHERNSYNSPLHF
TRBV20-1	TRBJ1-1	medium-sized	CSASAKGTGNTEAFF
TRBV12-3/TRBV12-4	TRBJ1-1	.	CASSSTQRRNTEAFF
TRBV7-9	TRBJ2-7	.	CASSLAGSPYEQYF
TRBV19	TRBJ1-5	.	CASSWSVYQPQHF
TRBV13	TRBJ2-3	.	CASSTFGTNTDTQYF
TRBV10-3	TRBJ2-1	.	CAISDRDEQFF
TRBV5-1	TRBJ1-6	.	CASSLEDAGRNSPLHF
TRBV10-3	TRBJ2-4	.	CAISDGGSIQYF
TRBV7-9	TRBJ1-3	.	CAPSLTGNSGNTIYF
TRBV5-1	TRBJ1-1	.	CASSSDGSNTEAFF
TRBV5-1	TRBJ2-5	.	CASRKGTLETQYF
TRBV12-3/TRBV12-4	TRBJ2-7	.	CASSSSGIVPYEQYF
TRBV7-2	TRBJ2-3	.	CASSSAQGARTDTQYF
TRBV27	TRBJ2-7	.	CASSLYSGFEQYF
TRBV10-2	TRBJ1-1	.	CASSDPGQGEAFF
TRBV12-3/TRBV12-4	TRBJ2-1	.	CASSPRTSSYNEQFF
TRBV5-1	TRBJ2-1	.	CASSLSPQNEQFF
TRBV5-1	TRBJ2-1	.	CASSWGRTLSGRALNEQFF
TRBV24-1	TRBJ1-2	.	CATSVGTATNYGYTF
TRBV7-2	TRBJ2-4	.	CASSLGRTKNIQYF
TRBV29-1	TRBJ1-4	.	CSVGTGTNEKLFF
TRBV4-3	TRBJ2-4	.	CASSQQPSQNIQYF
TRBV9	TRBJ1-2	.	CASSVAVGTGPYGYTF
TRBV24-1	TRBJ1-2	.	CATSESGNLYGYTF
TRBV7-2	TRBJ2-7	.	CASSSPGGVYEQYF
TRBV7-2	TRBJ2-3	.	CASSTWTSGRSDTQYF
TRBV6-2/TRBV6-3	TRBJ2-7	.	CASSYRPGGELYEQYF
TRBV2	TRBJ2-1	.	CASSELWGLYNEQFF
TRBV28	TRBJ2-4	.	CASSGQGKIAKNIQYF
TRBV7-2	TRBJ2-2	.	CASSLGGAGSPTGELFF
TRBV24-1	TRBJ1-5	.	CATSDFQSGTLDQPQHF
TRBV7-9	TRBJ2-3	.	CASSLTGDDSDTQYF
TRBV19	TRBJ2-1	.	CASSMFRGRANNEQFF
TRBV29-1	TRBJ2-7	.	CSVEDQTGGWEQYF
TRBV12-3/TRBV12-4	TRBJ2-3	.	CASSLAGSGGTDTQYF
TRBV12-3/TRBV12-4	TRBJ2-1	.	CASSGVNEQFF
TRBV6-4	TRBJ2-3	.	CASSDGTSGTDTQYF
TRBV5-1	TRBJ2-7	.	CASRSLGSYEQYF
TRBV7-2	TRBJ1-2	.	CASSLVVTNYGYTF
TRBV11-2	TRBJ2-1	.	CASSNRRWFYNEQFF
TRBV7-9	TRBJ1-6	.	CASTITNPDNSPLHF
TRBV20-1	TRBJ2-7	.	CSAPRGGPYEQYF
TRBV12-3/TRBV12-4	TRBJ2-1	.	CASSPGTRSSYNEQFF
TRBV7-9	TRBJ2-2	.	CASSRNQRAGELFF
TRBV28	TRBJ2-5	.	CASRGRVQETQYF
TRBV7-9	TRBJ2-5	.	CASSPAGNRQETQYF
TRBV7-9	TRBJ2-5	.	CASSLRSGRETQYF
TRBV18	TRBJ2-7	.	CASSPSGGSSYEQYF
TRBV6-2/TRBV6-3	TRBJ2-4	.	CASSLVLAKNIQYF
TRBV5-1	TRBJ2-4	.	CASSWGDIWTSGRKNIQYF